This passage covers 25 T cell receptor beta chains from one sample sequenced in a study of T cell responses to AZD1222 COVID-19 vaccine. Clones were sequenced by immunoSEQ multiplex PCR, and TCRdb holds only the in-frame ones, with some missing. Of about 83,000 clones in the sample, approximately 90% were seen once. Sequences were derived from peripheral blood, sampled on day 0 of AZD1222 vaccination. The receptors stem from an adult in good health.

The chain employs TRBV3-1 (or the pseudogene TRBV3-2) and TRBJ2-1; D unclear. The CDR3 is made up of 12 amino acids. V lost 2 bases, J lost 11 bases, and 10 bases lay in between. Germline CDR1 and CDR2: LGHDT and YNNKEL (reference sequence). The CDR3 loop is CASSQRSMKQFF. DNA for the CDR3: TGTGCCAGCAGCCAAAGGTCGATGAAGCAGTTCTTC.

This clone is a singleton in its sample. CDR3 region: CASSAPGQGVNTGELFF. The CDR3 DNA follows: TGTGCCAGCAGCGCCCCGGGACAGGGGGTGAACACCGGGGAGCTGTTTTTT. The J gene is TRBJ2-2, the V gene TRBV7-9, with 11 bases matching TRBD1. Germline V gene lookup returns CDR1 SEHNR and CDR2 FQNEAQ (reference sequence). This CDR3 contains 17 residues. The trim removed 5 bases at V and 1 base at J, leaving 6 bases unmatched.

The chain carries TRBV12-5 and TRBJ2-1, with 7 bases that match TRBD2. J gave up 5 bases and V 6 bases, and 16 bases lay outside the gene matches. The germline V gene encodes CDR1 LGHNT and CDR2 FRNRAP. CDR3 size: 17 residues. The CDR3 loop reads CASGGIGGSPPHNEQFF. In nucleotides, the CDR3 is TGTGCTAGTGGGGGAATCGGCGGGAGTCCCCCCCACAATGAGCAGTTCTTC.

The CDR3 loop reads CATRDIRSGSHEQYF. The CDR3 DNA follows: TGTGCCACCCGAGACATCAGGTCCGGGTCCCACGAGCAGTACTTC. This chain uses TRBV11-2 with TRBJ2-7; no clear D. Germline values: CDR1 SGHAT, CDR2 FQNNGV. The CDR3 extends over 15 amino acids. The V end was cut by 10 bases, the J end by 5 bases, with 24 bases between.

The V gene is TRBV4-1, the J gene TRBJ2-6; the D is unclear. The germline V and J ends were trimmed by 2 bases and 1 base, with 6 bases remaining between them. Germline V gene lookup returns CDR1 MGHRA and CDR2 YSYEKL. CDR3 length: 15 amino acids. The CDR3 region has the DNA TGCGCCAGCAGCCAATTTCTATCTGGGGCCAACGTCCTGACTTTC. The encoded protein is CASSQFLSGANVLTF.

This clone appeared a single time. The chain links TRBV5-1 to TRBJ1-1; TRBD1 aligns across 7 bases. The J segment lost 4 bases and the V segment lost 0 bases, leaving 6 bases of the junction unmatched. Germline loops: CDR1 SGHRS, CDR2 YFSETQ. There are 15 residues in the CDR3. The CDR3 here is CASSLEAGGSTEAFF. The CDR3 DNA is TGCGCCAGCAGCTTGGAGGCAGGGGGTTCCACTGAAGCTTTCTTT.

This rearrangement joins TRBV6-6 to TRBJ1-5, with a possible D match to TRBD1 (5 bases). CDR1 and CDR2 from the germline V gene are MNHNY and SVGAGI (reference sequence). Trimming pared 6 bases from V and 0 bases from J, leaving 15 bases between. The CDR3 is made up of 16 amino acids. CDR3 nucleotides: TGTGCCAGCAGAGACAGCCCCTCCTATAGCAATCAGCCCCAGCATTTT. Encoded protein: CASRDSPSYSNQPQHF.

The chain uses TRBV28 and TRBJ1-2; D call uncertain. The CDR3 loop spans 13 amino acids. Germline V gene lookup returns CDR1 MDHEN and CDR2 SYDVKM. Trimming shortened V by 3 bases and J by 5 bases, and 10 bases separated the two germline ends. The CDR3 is CASSFNRAYGYTF. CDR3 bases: TGTGCCAGCAGTTTCAACAGAGCGTATGGCTACACCTTC.

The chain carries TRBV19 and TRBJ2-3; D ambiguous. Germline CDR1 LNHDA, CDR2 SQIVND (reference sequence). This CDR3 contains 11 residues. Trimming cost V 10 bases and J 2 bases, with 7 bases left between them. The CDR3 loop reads CATQITDTQYF. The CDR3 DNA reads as TGTGCCACACAGATCACAGATACGCAGTATTTT.

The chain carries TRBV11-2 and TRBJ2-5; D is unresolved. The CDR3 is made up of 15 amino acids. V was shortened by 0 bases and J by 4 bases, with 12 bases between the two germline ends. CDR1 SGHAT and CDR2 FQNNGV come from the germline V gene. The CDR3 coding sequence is TGTGCCAGCAGCTTAGATGTAATGGGCGGAGAGACCCAGTACTTC. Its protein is CASSLDVMGGETQYF.

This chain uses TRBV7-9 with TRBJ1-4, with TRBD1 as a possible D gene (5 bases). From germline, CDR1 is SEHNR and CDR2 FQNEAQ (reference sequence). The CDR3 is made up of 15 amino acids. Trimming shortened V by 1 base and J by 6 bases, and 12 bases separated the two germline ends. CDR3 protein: CASSLEGGGDEKLFF. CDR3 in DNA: TGTGCCAGCAGCTTAGAGGGCGGGGGAGATGAAAAACTGTTTTTT.

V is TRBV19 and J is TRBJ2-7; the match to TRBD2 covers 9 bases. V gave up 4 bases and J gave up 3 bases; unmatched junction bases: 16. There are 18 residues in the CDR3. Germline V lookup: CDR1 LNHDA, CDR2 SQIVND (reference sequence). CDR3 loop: CASSTQAPTSGTFYEQYF. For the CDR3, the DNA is TGTGCCAGTAGTACCCAGGCCCCGACTAGCGGAACTTTCTACGAGCAGTACTTC. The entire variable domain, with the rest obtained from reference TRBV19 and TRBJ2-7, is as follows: DGGITQSPKYLFRKEGQNVTLSCEQNLNHDAMYWYRQDPGQGLRLIYYSQIVNDFQKGDIAEGYSVSREKKESFPLTVTSAQKNPTAFYLCASSTQAPTSGTFYEQYFGPGTRLTVT.

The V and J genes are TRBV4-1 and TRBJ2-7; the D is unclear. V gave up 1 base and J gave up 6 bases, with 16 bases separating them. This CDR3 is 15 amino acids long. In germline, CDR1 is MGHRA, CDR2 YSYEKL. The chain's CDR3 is CASSQVYIGRGEQYF. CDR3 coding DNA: TGCGCCAGCAGCCAAGTCTATATCGGAAGAGGCGAGCAGTACTTC.

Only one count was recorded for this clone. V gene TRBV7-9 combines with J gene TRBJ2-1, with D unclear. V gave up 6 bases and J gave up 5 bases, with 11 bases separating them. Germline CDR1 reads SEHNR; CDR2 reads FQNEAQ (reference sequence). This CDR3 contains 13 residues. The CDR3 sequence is CASSSAPNNEQFF. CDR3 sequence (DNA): TGTGCCAGCAGTTCCGCGCCGAACAATGAGCAGTTCTTC.

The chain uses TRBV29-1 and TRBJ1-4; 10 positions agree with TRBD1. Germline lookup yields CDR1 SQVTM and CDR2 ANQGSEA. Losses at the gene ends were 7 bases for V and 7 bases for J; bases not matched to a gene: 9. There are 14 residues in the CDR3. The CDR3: CSAAKGQGIEKLFF. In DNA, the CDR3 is TGCAGCGCCGCTAAGGGACAGGGGATTGAAAAACTGTTTTTT.

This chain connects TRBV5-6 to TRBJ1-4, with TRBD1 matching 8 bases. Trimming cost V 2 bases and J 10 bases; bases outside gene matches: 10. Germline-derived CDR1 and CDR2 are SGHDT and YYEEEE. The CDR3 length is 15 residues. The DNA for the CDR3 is TGTGCCAGCAGCTTCAGGACAGGGATTGGTCGAAAACTGTTTTTT. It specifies CASSFRTGIGRKLFF.

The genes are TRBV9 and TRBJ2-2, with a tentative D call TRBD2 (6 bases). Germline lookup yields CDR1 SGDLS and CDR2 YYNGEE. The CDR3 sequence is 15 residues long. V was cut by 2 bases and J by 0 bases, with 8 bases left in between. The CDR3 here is CASSVRDSNTGELFF. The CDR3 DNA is TGTGCCAGCAGCGTCCGGGACTCGAACACCGGGGAGCTGTTTTTT.

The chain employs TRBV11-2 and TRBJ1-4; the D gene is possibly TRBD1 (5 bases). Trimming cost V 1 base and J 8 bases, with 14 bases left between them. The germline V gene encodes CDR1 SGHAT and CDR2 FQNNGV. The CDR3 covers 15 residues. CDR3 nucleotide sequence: TGTGCCAGCAGCTTAGTTGGACTCGCAGGGGAAAAACTGTTTTTT. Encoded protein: CASSLVGLAGEKLFF.

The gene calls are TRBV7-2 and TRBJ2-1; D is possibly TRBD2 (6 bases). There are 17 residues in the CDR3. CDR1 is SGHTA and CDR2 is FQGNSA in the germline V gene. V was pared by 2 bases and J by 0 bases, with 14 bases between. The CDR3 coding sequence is TGTGCCAGCAGCTTATTCGGGAAACTAGCCTCCTACAATGAGCAGTTCTTC. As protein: CASSLFGKLASYNEQFF.

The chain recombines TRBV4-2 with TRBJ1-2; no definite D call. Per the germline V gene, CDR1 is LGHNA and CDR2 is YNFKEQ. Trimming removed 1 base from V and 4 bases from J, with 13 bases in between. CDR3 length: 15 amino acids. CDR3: CASSQAAGTSYGYTF. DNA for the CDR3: TGTGCCAGCAGCCAAGCGGCGGGAACGAGCTATGGCTACACCTTC.

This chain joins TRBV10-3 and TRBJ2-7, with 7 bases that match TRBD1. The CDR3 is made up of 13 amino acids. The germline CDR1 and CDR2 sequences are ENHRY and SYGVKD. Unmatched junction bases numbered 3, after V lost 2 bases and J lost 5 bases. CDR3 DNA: TGTGCCATCAGTGAGCGACAGGGCCACGAGCAGTACTTC. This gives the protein CAISERQGHEQYF.

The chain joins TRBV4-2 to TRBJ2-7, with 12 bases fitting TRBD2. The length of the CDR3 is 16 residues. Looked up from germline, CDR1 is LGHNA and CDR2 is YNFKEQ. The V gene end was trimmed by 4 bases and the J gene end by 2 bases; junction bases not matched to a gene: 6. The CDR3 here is CASSPRLAGATYEQYF. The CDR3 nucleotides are TGTGCCAGCAGCCCCCGACTAGCGGGAGCGACCTACGAGCAGTACTTC.

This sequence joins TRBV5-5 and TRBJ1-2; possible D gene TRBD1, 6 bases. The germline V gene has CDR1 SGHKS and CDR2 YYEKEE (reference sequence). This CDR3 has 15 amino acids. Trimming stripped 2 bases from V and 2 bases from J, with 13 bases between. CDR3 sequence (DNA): TGTGCCAGCAGCTTATTACAGGGTGGGAACTATGGCTACACCTTC. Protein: CASSLLQGGNYGYTF.

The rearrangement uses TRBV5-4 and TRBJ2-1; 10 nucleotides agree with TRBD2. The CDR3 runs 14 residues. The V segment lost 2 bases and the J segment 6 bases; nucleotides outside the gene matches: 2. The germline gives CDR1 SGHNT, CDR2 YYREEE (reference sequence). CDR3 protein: CASSFLAGGNEQFF. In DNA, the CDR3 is TGTGCCAGCAGCTTTTTAGCGGGAGGCAATGAGCAGTTCTTC. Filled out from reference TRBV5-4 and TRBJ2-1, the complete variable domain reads ETGVTQSPTHLIKTRGQQVTLRCSSQSGHNTVSWYQQALGQGPQFIFQYYREEENGRGNFPPRFSGLQFPNYSSELNVNALELDDSALYLCASSFLAGGNEQFFGPGTRLTVL.

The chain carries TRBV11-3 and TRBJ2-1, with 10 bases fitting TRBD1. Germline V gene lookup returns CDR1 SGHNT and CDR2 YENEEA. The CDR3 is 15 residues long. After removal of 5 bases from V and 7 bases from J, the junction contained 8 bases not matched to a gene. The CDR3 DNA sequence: TGTGCCAGCAGCCGCCGGGACAGGGGTCTGAATGAGCAGTTCTTC. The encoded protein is CASSRRDRGLNEQFF.